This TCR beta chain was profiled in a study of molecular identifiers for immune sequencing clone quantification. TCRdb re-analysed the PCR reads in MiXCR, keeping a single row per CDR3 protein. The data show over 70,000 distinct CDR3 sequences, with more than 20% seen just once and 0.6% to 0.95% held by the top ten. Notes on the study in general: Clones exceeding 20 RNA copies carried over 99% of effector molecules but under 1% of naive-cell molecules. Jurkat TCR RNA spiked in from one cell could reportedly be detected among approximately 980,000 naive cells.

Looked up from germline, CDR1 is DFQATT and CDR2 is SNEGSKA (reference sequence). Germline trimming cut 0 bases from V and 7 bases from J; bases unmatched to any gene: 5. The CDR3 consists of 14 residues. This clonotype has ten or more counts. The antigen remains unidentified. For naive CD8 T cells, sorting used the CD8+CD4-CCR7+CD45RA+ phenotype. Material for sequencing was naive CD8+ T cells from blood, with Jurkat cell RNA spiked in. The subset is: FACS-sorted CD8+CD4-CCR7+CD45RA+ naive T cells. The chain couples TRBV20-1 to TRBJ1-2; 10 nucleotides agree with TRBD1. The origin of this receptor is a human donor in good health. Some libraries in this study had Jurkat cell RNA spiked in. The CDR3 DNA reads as TGCAGTGCTAGAGATCCGACAGGGGGCCGTGGCTACACCTTC. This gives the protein CSARDPTGGRGYTF.